This T cell receptor (beta chain) was retrieved from a study of cytomegalovirus exposure and HLA in healthy donors. On this clone itself: The antigen is unknown.

The CDR3 spans 12 residues. Trimming at V came to 10 bases and at J to 2 bases, leaving 4 bases not matched to a gene. Germline CDR1 SNHLY, CDR2 FYNNEI. Study results and limitations: Previous analysis showed most TCR beta V segments were productive about 87% or about 30% of the time.

60 Vbeta and 13 Jbeta primers were used in PCR. In the study's own analysis: Some 9.9 million of tens of millions of unique TCR beta chains were shared, per a later count. TCRdb's table, derived via immunoSEQ multiplex PCR, lists solely in-frame clones and lacks some. That table furnishes V, J and clone size, whereas the DNA furnished D and trimming. The table has around 200,000 clones, approximately 86% seen once. This TCR was recovered from a woman in her 30s in good health and CMV-seronegative. Sequencing was done on a sample of PBMCs. V usage is TRBV2 and J usage is TRBJ1-1; 7 nucleotides align to TRBD1. CDR3: CATDRLNTEAFF. The CDR3 DNA follows: TGTGCCACGGACAGGCTAAACACTGAAGCTTTCTTT.